Shown below are 26 T cell receptor beta chains from a single sample sequenced in a study of cytomegalovirus exposure and HLA in healthy donors. Assay: immunoSEQ multiplex PCR; the TCRdb copy retains only in-frame clones and omits some. The sample lists some 170,000 clones; approximately 86% were seen once. The sequencing input was PBMCs. The receptors here all came from a woman aged 18-29 years in good health and CMV-seronegative.

The chain uses TRBV5-6 and TRBJ2-2; 9 positions match TRBD1. The CDR3 is 16 residues long. V lost 2 bases and J lost 1; bases outside the gene matches: 3. Germline CDR1 and CDR2: SGHDT and YYEEEE. This CDR3 reads CASSFWGQGNTGELFF. DNA for the CDR3: TGTGCCAGCAGCTTTTGGGGACAGGGGAACACCGGGGAGCTGTTTTTT. Using reference TRBV5-6 and TRBJ2-2 for the parts outside the CDR3, the full variable domain is DAGVTQSPTHLIKTRGQQVTLRCSPKSGHDTVSWYQQALGQGPQFIFQYYEEEERQRGNFPDRFSGHQFPNYSSELNVNALLLGDSALYLCASSFWGQGNTGELFFGEGSRLTVL.

This clone was recorded only once. DNA of the CDR3: TGTGCCAGCAGCCAAGATCACGGGGGGGCAGATACGCAGTATTTT. This sequence encodes CASSQDHGGADTQYF. This chain joins TRBV4-2 and TRBJ2-3, with 8 nucleotides matching TRBD2. The CDR3 is 15 amino acids. The junction had 3 bases not matched to a gene; V was cut back by 0 bases and J by 4 bases. The germline V gene has CDR1 LGHNA and CDR2 YNFKEQ.

This clone was counted a single time. J is TRBJ2-7 and V is TRBV18, with a tentative D call TRBD2 (5 bases). Trimming removed 0 bases at V and 2 bases at J, with 8 bases between. The CDR3 length is 14 residues. Germline CDR1 reads KGHSH; CDR2 reads LQKENI. Here the CDR3 reads CASSPPSGTYEQYF. As DNA, the CDR3 is TGTGCCAGCTCACCACCGTCGGGAACCTACGAGCAGTACTTC.

The chain links TRBV7-2 to TRBJ2-1, with D tentatively TRBD2 (5 bases). Germline assignment: CDR1 SGHTA and CDR2 FQGNSA. V lost 5 bases and J 5 bases, leaving 16 bases between the germline ends. The CDR3 sequence is 15 residues long. The CDR3 nucleotides read TGTGCCAGCAGCCCGGACTCTCGGTACAACAATGAGCAGTTCTTC. It translates to CASSPDSRYNNEQFF.

This clone was seen a handful of times. The V and J genes are TRBV7-9 and TRBJ1-6; D not resolved. This CDR3 is 16 amino acids long. V was pared by 3 bases and J by 5 bases, with 14 bases between. Germline CDR1 is SEHNR and CDR2 is FQNEAQ (reference sequence). CDR3 in amino acids: CASSFGGGSHNSPLHF. The CDR3, as DNA: TGTGCCAGCAGCTTTGGCGGCGGTTCTCATAATTCACCCCTCCACTTT.

The chain has TRBV7-2 and TRBJ2-7, with 7 bases fitting TRBD1. V gave up 5 bases and J gave up 1 base; unmatched junction bases: 5. This CDR3 is built from 14 residues. The germline gives CDR1 SGHTA, CDR2 FQGNSA. CDR3 nucleotide sequence: TGTGCCAGCAGCCCCCGGGACAGTTCCTACGAGCAGTACTTC. It is translated as CASSPRDSSYEQYF.

V is TRBV5-4 and J is TRBJ2-7, with 8 bases aligning to TRBD2. With V trimmed by 2 bases and J by 3 bases, 13 bases remained unmatched. The CDR3 covers 17 residues. Germline CDR1 and CDR2: SGHNT and YYREEE (reference sequence). CDR3 residues: CASSFSAGLSGSYEQYF. CDR3 sequence (DNA): TGTGCCAGCAGCTTCTCCGCCGGACTCAGCGGGAGCTACGAGCAGTACTTC.

The rearrangement uses TRBV10-3 and TRBJ2-7, with 7 bases matching TRBD2. Germline trimming cut 8 bases from V and 5 bases from J; bases unmatched to any gene: 6. The CDR3 totals 12 residues. In germline, CDR1 is ENHRY, CDR2 SYGVKD. The CDR3 DNA reads TGTGCCATCGGACGGGAGGCAGACGAGCAGTACTTC. Translation: CAIGREADEQYF.

This clone was recorded only once. The V gene is TRBV30, the J gene TRBJ1-6; D remains ambiguous. Trimming took 0 bases from V and 4 from J, leaving 7 bases between them. CDR1 and CDR2 (germline): GTSNPN, SVGIG (reference sequence). The length of the CDR3 is 14 residues. CDR3 residues: CAWSVASYNSPLHF. CDR3 bases: TGTGCCTGGAGTGTAGCGAGTTATAATTCACCCCTCCACTTT. Variable domain in full (rest from reference TRBV30 and TRBJ1-6): SQTIHQWPATLVQPVGSPLSLECTVEGTSNPNLYWYRQAAGRGLQLLFYSVGIGQISSEVPQNLSASRPQDRQFILSSKKLLLSDSGFYLCAWSVASYNSPLHFGNGTRLTVT.

The rearrangement uses TRBV4-1 and TRBJ2-1, with 7 nucleotides matching TRBD1. CDR1 is MGHRA, CDR2 YSYEKL, per germline. This CDR3 has 16 amino acids. V lost 2 bases to trimming and J lost 5 bases; unmatched junction nucleotides: 9. The CDR3, as DNA: TGCGCCAGCAGCCAAACCGGGACAGCGGTGGACAATGAGCAGTTCTTC. Translating gives CASSQTGTAVDNEQFF.

This chain connects TRBV10-1 to TRBJ2-5, with D perhaps matching TRBD2 (6 bases). Germline values: CDR1 WNHNN, CDR2 SYGVQD (reference sequence). Trimming took off 4 bases at V and 1 base at J, with 13 bases between the two ends. There are 15 residues in the CDR3. CDR3 residues: CASSGRAGGQETQYF. For the CDR3, the DNA is TGCGCCAGCAGTGGTCGAGCGGGTGGCCAAGAGACCCAGTACTTC.

The V call is TRBV6-1, the J call TRBJ1-2, with 8 bases lining up with TRBD1. The CDR3 covers 15 residues. The junction had 13 bases not matched to a gene; V was cut back by 6 bases and J by 7 bases. From germline, CDR1 is MNHNS and CDR2 SASEGT. The CDR3 bases are TGTGCCAGCAGATCTATGACAGGGGTTGTGGTTGGCTACACCTTC. This translates into CASRSMTGVVVGYTF.

The CDR3 reads CASSPGQNTEAFF. CDR3 DNA sequence: TGTGCCAGCAGCCCTGGACAGAACACTGAAGCTTTCTTT. The J gene is TRBJ1-1, the V gene TRBV9, with D possibly being TRBD1 (5 bases). Trimming removed 4 bases from V and 1 base from J, with 8 bases in between. The CDR3 covers 13 residues. Germline V gives CDR1 SGDLS, CDR2 YYNGEE.

The chain's CDR3 is CASSKRHPQLHEQYF. The DNA for the CDR3 is TGTGCCAGCAGCAAAAGACATCCGCAATTACACGAGCAGTACTTC. The chain is built from TRBV21-1 and TRBJ2-7; TRBD1, as called in the table, went unchecked against the DNA. TRBV21-1 is marked as a pseudogene. CDR3 length equals 15 residues.

This chain uses TRBV27 with TRBJ2-1, with D possibly TRBD1 on 6 matching bases. CDR3 length equals 15 residues. The germline V and J ends were trimmed by 2 bases and 9 bases, with 17 bases remaining between them. Germline V gives CDR1 MNHEY, CDR2 SMNVEV (reference sequence). DNA for the CDR3: TGTGCCAGCAGTTTACACCCGACAGGACCTTTTGAGCAGTTCTTC. This translates into CASSLHPTGPFEQFF.

V and J are TRBV5-1 and TRBJ2-5, with D possibly matching TRBD1 (6 bases). V dropped 4 bases and J dropped 5 bases, with 15 bases sitting between them. The germline V gene has CDR1 SGHRS and CDR2 YFSETQ. This CDR3 has 14 residues. The CDR3 loop is CASSHTGLDETQYF. The CDR3 DNA follows: TGCGCCAGCAGCCACACAGGGTTGGACGAGACCCAGTACTTC.

J is TRBJ1-2 and V is TRBV29-1; 7 bases align to TRBD1. Looked up from germline, CDR1 is SQVTM and CDR2 is ANQGSEA. V lost 4 bases to trimming and J lost 7 bases; unmatched junction nucleotides: 6. This CDR3 spans 12 amino acids. This CDR3 reads CSVVTGRRGYTF. The CDR3 DNA reads TGCAGCGTTGTGACAGGGCGTCGTGGCTACACCTTC.

The V gene is TRBV25-1, the J gene TRBJ2-7; 11 bases fit TRBD1. Losses at the gene ends were 10 bases for V and 2 bases for J; bases not matched to a gene: 4. The germline V gene has CDR1 MGHDK and CDR2 SYGVNS. The CDR3 covers 13 residues. The CDR3 spells CAIPGQGAYEQYF. The CDR3 nucleotides read TGTGCCATCCCGGGACAGGGGGCCTACGAGCAGTACTTC.

The chain uses TRBV4-1 and TRBJ2-7; 8 bases agree with TRBD2. CDR1 and CDR2 (germline): MGHRA, YSYEKL. This CDR3 is 16 amino acids long. Losses at the gene ends were 1 base for V and 2 bases for J; bases not matched to a gene: 7. The CDR3 nucleotides are TGCGCCAGCAGCCAAGCGAAGCGGGAGTTCACCTACGAGCAGTACTTC. Translating gives CASSQAKREFTYEQYF.

CDR3 loop: CASSYGREMGYGYTF. For the CDR3, the DNA is TGTGCCAGCAGTTACGGCCGGGAAATGGGCTATGGCTACACCTTC. The chain recombines TRBV6-5 with TRBJ1-2; D is uncertain. V shed 2 bases and J shed 4 bases, with 14 bases lying between them. Germline lookup yields CDR1 MNHEY and CDR2 SVGAGI. The CDR3 has 15 residues.

The J gene is TRBJ2-7, the V gene TRBV7-6; D perhaps matches TRBD1 (6 bases). V was shortened by 5 bases and J by 0 bases, with 11 bases between the two germline ends. Germline CDR1 is SGHVS and CDR2 is FNYEAQ. The CDR3 covers 14 residues. The CDR3 coding sequence is TGTGCCAGCAGCCCCGGACAGAGCTCCTACGAGCAGTACTTC. Translation: CASSPGQSSYEQYF.

This rearrangement joins TRBV19 to TRBJ1-5; D is ambiguous. This CDR3 comprises 15 residues. Per germline, CDR1 LNHDA and CDR2 SQIVND (reference sequence). The germline V and J ends were trimmed by 3 bases and 0 bases, with 9 bases remaining between them. The CDR3 sequence: CASSISGYSNQPQHF. The CDR3 DNA sequence: TGTGCCAGTAGTATCTCGGGTTATAGCAATCAGCCCCAGCATTTT.

V and J are TRBV6-6 and TRBJ1-3, with 7 positions matching TRBD1. Germline V lookup: CDR1 MNHNY, CDR2 SVGAGI (reference sequence). CDR3 length: 15 residues. With 6 bases clipped from V and 3 bases from J, the junction kept 8 bases outside the gene matches. The CDR3 DNA reads as TGTGCCAGCAGCCCCGAAGGGGGCCTTGGAAACACCATATATTTT. Its translation: CASSPEGGLGNTIYF.

The V and J genes are TRBV10-2 and TRBJ2-5; TRBD1 matches at 7 bases. The length of the CDR3 is 18 residues. The V gene's germline CDR1 is WSHSY and CDR2 SAAADI. Trimming at V came to 3 bases and at J to 0 bases, leaving 13 bases not matched to a gene. CDR3 bases: TGCGCCAGCAGTGAAGTGGACCACAGGGGTGAGCACCAAGAGACCCAGTACTTC. Translation: CASSEVDHRGEHQETQYF.

The rearrangement links TRBV19 to TRBJ1-2, with 7 positions matching TRBD1. Germline lookup yields CDR1 LNHDA and CDR2 SQIVND (reference sequence). J gave up 5 bases and V 1 base, and 4 bases lay outside the gene matches. This CDR3 comprises 14 residues. The CDR3 sequence: CASSIVAGGYGYTF. The CDR3 nucleotides are TGTGCCAGTAGTATAGTTGCAGGGGGGTATGGCTACACCTTC.

The chain is built from TRBV10-3 and TRBJ2-1; 8 bases agree with TRBD2. The CDR3 runs to 14 residues. The V and J ends lost 6 bases and 3 bases, in that order; junction bases with no gene match: 4. Germline V lookup: CDR1 ENHRY, CDR2 SYGVKD. Here the CDR3 reads CAIRAGGNYNEQFF. In DNA form, the CDR3 reads TGTGCCATCAGGGCGGGGGGCAACTACAATGAGCAGTTCTTC.